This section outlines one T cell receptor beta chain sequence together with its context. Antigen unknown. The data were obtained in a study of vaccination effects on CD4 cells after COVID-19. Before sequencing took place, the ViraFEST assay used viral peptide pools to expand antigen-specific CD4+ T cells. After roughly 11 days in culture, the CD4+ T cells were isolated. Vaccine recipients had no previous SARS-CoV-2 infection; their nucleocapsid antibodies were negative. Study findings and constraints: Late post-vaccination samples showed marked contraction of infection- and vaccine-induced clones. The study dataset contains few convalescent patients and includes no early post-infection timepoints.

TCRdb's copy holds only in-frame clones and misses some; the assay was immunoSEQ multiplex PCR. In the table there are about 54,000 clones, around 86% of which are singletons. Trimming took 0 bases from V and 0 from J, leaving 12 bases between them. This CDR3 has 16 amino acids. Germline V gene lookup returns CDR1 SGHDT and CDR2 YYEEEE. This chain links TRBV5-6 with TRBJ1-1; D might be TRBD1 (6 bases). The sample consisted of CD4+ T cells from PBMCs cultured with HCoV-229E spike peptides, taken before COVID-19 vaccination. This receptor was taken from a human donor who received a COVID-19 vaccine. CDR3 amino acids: CASSLDRVRLNTEAFF. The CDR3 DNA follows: TGTGCCAGCAGCTTGGACAGGGTTCGGCTGAACACTGAAGCTTTCTTT.